This T cell receptor beta chain was sequenced for a study of blood T cell repertoires in COVID-19. Background on the study: T cells, B-cell-depleted T cells, or PBMCs provided the cDNA or gDNA that served as material.

The cohort comprised adults aged 18 to 89 years residing in under 30 US areas. Self-reported history from a screening survey and questionnaire set each donor's cohort. The V gene lost 6 bases and the J gene lost 7 bases, with 19 bases spanning the gap. This CDR3 is 15 amino acids long. The germline V gene has CDR1 KGHSH and CDR2 LQKENI. Produced via immunoSEQ multiplex PCR; TCRdb's table is partial and in-frame only. This repertoire shows 390,000 or so clones, around 83% found once; its top ten account for less than 6%. The specimen sequenced was PBMCs or T cells enriched from blood (not recorded which). This TCR came from a woman in her 50s who had recovered from COVID-19. The chain has TRBV18 and TRBJ1-3; tentatively, D is TRBD1 (5 bases). Here the CDR3 DNA reads TGTGCCAGCTCTCTCGCACAAGGGGCTCTGAACACCATATATTTT. Translated: CASSLAQGALNTIYF.